This T cell receptor (beta chain) was captured in a study of CD8 T cells in Susac syndrome. With random hexamers, about 0.45 to 1 ug RNA was reverse transcribed. Amplification of TCR beta CDR3 by immunoSEQ multiplex PCR spanned 54 Vbeta and 13 Jbeta. TCRdb independently ran MiXCR on the immunoSEQ multiplex PCR reads; one entry per CDR3 protein. This table holds 67,000 or so distinct CDR3 sequences, roughly 93% found once. Trimming removed 1 base at V and 1 base at J, with 10 bases between. Germline lookup yields CDR1 SGHTA and CDR2 FQGTGA. The length of the CDR3 is 15 residues. The clonotype originates from a human donor with Susac syndrome. The rearrangement links TRBV7-3 to TRBJ1-1, with D hard to call. The sequenced sample consisted of CD4+ T cells from PBMCs. For the CDR3, the DNA is TGTGCCAGCAGCTTAAACCCCGCCAGGAACACTGAAGCTTTCTTT. It specifies CASSLNPARNTEAFF.